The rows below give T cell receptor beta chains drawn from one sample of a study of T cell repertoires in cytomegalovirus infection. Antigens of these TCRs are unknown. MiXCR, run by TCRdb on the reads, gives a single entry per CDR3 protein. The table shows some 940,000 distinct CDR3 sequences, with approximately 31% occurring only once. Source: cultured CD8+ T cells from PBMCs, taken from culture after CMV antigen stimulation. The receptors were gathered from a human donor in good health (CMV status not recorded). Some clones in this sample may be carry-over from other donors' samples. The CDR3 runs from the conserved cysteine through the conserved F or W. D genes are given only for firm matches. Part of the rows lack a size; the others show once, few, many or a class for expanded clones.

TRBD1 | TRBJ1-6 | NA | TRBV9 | TGTGCCAGCAGTCAGGGGGCGATCTATAATTCACCCCTCCACTTT | CASSQGAIYNSPLHF
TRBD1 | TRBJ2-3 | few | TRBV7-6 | TGTGCCAGCAGCCCTTGGGGACAGGGGGCAGATACGCAGTATTTT | CASSPWGQGADTQYF
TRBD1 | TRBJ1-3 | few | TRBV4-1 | TGCGCCAGCAGCCACCCGGGACAGGGAAGCTCTGGAAACACCATATATTTT | CASSHPGQGSSGNTIYF
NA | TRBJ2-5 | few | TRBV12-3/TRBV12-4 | TGTGCCAGCAGTTTAGCGGGGTGGCAAGAGACCCAGTACTTC | CASSLAGWQETQYF
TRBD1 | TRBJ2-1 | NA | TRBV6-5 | TGTGCCAGCAGTTACGGGACAGGGGAGATTGTAGATGAGCAGTTCTTC | CASSYGTGEIVDEQFF
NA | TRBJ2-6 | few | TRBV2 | TGTGCCAGCAGTGACATAGGACAGACTCTCTCTGGGGCCAACGTCCTGACTTTC | CASSDIGQTLSGANVLTF
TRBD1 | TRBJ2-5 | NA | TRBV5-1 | TGCGCCAGCCACACGACAGGGCCTTGGGCCCAGTACTTC | CASHTTGPWAQYF
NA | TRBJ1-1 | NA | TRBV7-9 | TGTGCCAGCAGGAACAGAGACACTGAAGCTTTCTTT | CASRNRDTEAFF
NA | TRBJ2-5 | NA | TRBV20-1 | TGCAGTGCTAGAAAAAGACGAGACTGGGGTGAACCGACTTCGATAGTAGAGACCCAGTACTTC | CSARKRRDWGEPTSIVETQYF
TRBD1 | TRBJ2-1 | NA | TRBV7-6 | TGTGCCAGCAGCTCCCTCCTCGGGACAGGGCCCTACAATGAGCAGTTCTTC | CASSSLLGTGPYNEQFF
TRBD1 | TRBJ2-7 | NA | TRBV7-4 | TGTGCCAGCACCGAAGGGACAGGGAAACCCTACGAGCAGTACTTC | CASTEGTGKPYEQYF
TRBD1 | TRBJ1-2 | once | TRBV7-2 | TGTGTCAGCACTATAGGGACAGGGGGCTCCTATGGCTACACCTTC | CVSTIGTGGSYGYTF
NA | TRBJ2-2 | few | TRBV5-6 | TGTGCCAGCAGCTTGGTTCAGGGTGTGAACACCGGGGAGCTGTTTTTT | CASSLVQGVNTGELFF
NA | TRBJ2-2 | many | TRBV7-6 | TGTGCCAGCAGCTTTGAAACCCTGGACGCAAGCACCGGGGAGCTGTTTTTT | CASSFETLDASTGELFF
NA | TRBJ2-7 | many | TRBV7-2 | TGTGCCAGCAGCTTAGTAACGCACGAGCAGTACTTC | CASSLVTHEQYF
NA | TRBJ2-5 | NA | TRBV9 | TGTGCCAGCAGCGCCCTGGTCGGGGAGACCCAGTACTTC | CASSALVGETQYF
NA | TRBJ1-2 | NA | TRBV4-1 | TGTGCCAGCAGCCAAGGACGGTCAGCTTACTATGGCTACACCTTC | CASSQGRSAYYGYTF
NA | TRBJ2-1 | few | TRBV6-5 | TGTGCCAGCAGTTACACGAGGAGAAATGAGCAGTTCTTC | CASSYTRRNEQFF
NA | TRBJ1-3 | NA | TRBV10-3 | TGTGCCATCAGTGGCTTTAACAGTGACCATGGAAACACCATATATTTT | CAISGFNSDHGNTIYF
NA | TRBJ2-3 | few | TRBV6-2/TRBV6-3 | TGTGCCAGCAGTTACTCGAGGCAGATCACAGATACGCAGTATTTT | CASSYSRQITDTQYF
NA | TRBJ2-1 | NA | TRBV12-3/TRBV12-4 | TGTGCCAGCAGTCGCGGCGGTAGGGTCTATGAGCAGTTCTTC | CASSRGGRVYEQFF
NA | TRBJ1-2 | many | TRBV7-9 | TGTGCCAGCAGCTTAGACAGGCTCTATGGCTACACCTTC | CASSLDRLYGYTF
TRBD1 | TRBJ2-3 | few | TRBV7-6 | TGTGCCAGCAGCTTACGTATACAGGGGGCCTATGGGGGAGATACGCAGTATTTT | CASSLRIQGAYGGDTQYF
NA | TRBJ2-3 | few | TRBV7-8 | TGTGCCAGCAGCTTGGGGGGGGGGCTTTTGGATACGCAGTATTTT | CASSLGGGLLDTQYF
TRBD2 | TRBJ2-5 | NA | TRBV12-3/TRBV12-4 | TGTGCCAGCAACCAAGCGGGAGCCCAAGAGACCCAGTACTTC | CASNQAGAQETQYF
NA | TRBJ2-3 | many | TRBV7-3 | TGTGCCAGCAGCTTAAGTGGGGGCCCCGCAGATACGCAGTATTTT | CASSLSGGPADTQYF
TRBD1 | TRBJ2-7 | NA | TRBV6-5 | TGTGCCAGCACCGACAGGGGATTCTACGAGCAGTACTTC | CASTDRGFYEQYF
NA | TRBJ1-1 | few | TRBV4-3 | TGCGCCAGCAGCCAAGGAAGAGGAATGAACACTGAAGCTTTCTTT | CASSQGRGMNTEAFF
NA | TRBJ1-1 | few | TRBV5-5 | TGTGCCAGCAGCTGGACGGACGGCCTTGAAGCTTTCTTT | CASSWTDGLEAFF
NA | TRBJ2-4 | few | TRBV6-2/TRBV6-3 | TGTGCCAGCAGTCCTCCGTTAGACAGGCGGAAAAAAAACATTCAGTACTTC | CASSPPLDRRKKNIQYF
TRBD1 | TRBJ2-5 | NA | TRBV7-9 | TGTGCCAGCAGCTTAAGGGGAGGACAGGGCCAAGAGACCCAGTACTTC | CASSLRGGQGQETQYF
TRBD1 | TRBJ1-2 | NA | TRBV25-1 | TGTGCCAGCAGTGCTTCGTTTTCAGGGGGACTCTATGGCTACACCTTC | CASSASFSGGLYGYTF
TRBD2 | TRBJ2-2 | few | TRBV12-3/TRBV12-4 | TGTGCCAGCAGTTTGCAACTAGCGGGGGGGAGCACCGGGGAGCTGTTTTTT | CASSLQLAGGSTGELFF
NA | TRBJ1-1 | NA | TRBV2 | TGTGCCAGCAGTGAGGTTCCCATGGAGACTGAAGCTTTCTTT | CASSEVPMETEAFF
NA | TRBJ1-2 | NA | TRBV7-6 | TGTGCCAGCAGCCCGGGCGTCGTTTTGGGGGACTATGGCTACACCTTC | CASSPGVVLGDYGYTF
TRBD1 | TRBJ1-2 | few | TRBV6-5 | TGTGCCAGCAGTTACTCGGGTGACAGGGTATATGGCTACACCTTC | CASSYSGDRVYGYTF
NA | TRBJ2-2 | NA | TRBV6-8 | TGTGCCAGCAGTTCAATCCCGGGCAGGCTCACCGGGGAGCTGTTTTTT | CASSSIPGRLTGELFF
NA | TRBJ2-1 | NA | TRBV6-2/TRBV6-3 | TGTGCCAGCATAGGGACACAGCTCGATGAGCAGTTCTTC | CASIGTQLDEQFF
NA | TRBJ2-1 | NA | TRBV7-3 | TGTGCCAGCAGCTTAGGGGGGGGGGCCAGGGATGAGCAGTTCTTC | CASSLGGGARDEQFF
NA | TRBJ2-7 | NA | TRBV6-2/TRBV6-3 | TGTGCCAGCAGTTACTTCCTCATGAGCTCCGACGGCGAGCAGTACTTC | CASSYFLMSSDGEQYF
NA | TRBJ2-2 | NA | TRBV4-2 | TGTGCCAGCAGCCAAGATAACCACGGGGAGCTGTTTTTT | CASSQDNHGELFF
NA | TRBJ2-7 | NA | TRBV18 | TGTGCCAGCTCACCTCGACCCTCAGACTACGAGCAGTACTTC | CASSPRPSDYEQYF
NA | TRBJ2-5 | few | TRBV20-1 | TGCAGTGCTGACTCGACAGAGGAAGAGACCCAGTACTTC | CSADSTEEETQYF
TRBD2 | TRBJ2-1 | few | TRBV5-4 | TGTGCCAGCAGCTTGGGGGCGGGGGGGGAGGGTAATGAGCAGTTCTTC | CASSLGAGGEGNEQFF
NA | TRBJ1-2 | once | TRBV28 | TGTGCCAGCAGCTCCAATCGGCCTTCCGCTAACTATGGCTACACCTTC | CASSSNRPSANYGYTF
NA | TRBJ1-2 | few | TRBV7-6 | TGTGCCAGCAGCCCATTGACAGTTAACTATGGCTACACCTTC | CASSPLTVNYGYTF
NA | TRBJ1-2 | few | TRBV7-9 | TGTGCCAGCAGCGACCGCGGGACCATCTATGGCTACACCTTC | CASSDRGTIYGYTF
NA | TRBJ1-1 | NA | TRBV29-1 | TGCAGCGTTATAGGCGGGGTCGACACTGAAGCTTTCTTT | CSVIGGVDTEAFF
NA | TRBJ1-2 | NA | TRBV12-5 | TGTGCTAGTGGTTTGGTACGGGGAGTTAATAACTATGGCTACACCTTC | CASGLVRGVNNYGYTF
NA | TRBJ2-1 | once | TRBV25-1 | TGTGCCAGCAGTGCGATGGCAGAGAATCCCTACAATGAGCAGTTCTTC | CASSAMAENPYNEQFF
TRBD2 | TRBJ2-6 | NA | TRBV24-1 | TGTGCCACCCCCGAACTACCGGGGGGGGATGGGGCCAACGTCCTGACTTTC | CATPELPGGDGANVLTF
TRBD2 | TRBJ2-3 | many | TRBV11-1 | TGTGCCAGCAGCCGGGGACTAGCGGGGAGCACAGATACGCAGTATTTT | CASSRGLAGSTDTQYF